The 9 T cell receptor beta chains given below trace back to one sample, sequenced in a study of T cell changes during pregnancy in multiple sclerosis. Libraries were prepared by immunoSEQ multiplex PCR; TCRdb keeps only in-frame clonotypes and omits some of them. The sample gives about 45,000 clones, around 93% of which show up once; roughly 2.7% is in the top ten. The sequenced sample was CD8+ T cells from peripheral blood mononuclear cells, obtained in the second trimester of pregnancy. Receptors originate from a female donor with multiple sclerosis, enrolled in a pregnancy study.

The chain carries TRBV15 and TRBJ1-4, with 11 bases identical to TRBD1. CDR1 is LNHNV, CDR2 YYDKDF, per germline (reference sequence). The junction had 10 bases not matched to a gene; V was cut back by 6 bases and J by 7 bases. This CDR3 is 16 amino acids long. Written as DNA, the CDR3 is TGTGCCACCAGGGACAGGGGGCCTGGTGAGGGTGAAAAACTGTTTTTT. Residues: CATRDRGPGEGEKLFF.

This rearrangement joins TRBV9 to TRBJ1-3, with 7 bases matching TRBD1. With 3 bases clipped from V and 0 bases from J, the junction kept 6 bases outside the gene matches. The CDR3 runs 16 residues. The germline gives CDR1 SGDLS, CDR2 YYNGEE. The CDR3 sequence is CASSAPQGVSGNTIYF. Written as DNA, the CDR3 is TGTGCCAGCAGCGCACCCCAGGGGGTCTCTGGAAACACCATATATTTT.

This chain uses TRBV11-2 with TRBJ2-5; D may be TRBD1 (8 bases). Trimming left V 5 bases short and J 3 bases short, with 16 bases between. Germline V gene data show CDR1 as SGHAT and CDR2 as FQNNGV. The CDR3 runs 15 residues. The CDR3: CASSPTGEGKETQYF. DNA of the CDR3: TGTGCCAGCAGCCCGACAGGGGAGGGTAAAGAGACCCAGTACTTC.

The chain carries TRBV2 and TRBJ2-7; 8 bases are shared with TRBD2. With V trimmed by 7 bases and J by 0 bases, 11 bases remained unmatched. The CDR3 runs to 16 residues. Germline V lookup: CDR1 SNHLY, CDR2 FYNNEI. CDR3 DNA sequence: TGTGCCAGCAACTACGGATCCGGGGGGGACTCCTACGAGCAGTACTTC. It codes for CASNYGSGGDSYEQYF.

The table lists this clone with a count of one. The rearrangement joins TRBV27 to TRBJ2-1, with 7 bases lining up with TRBD1. The CDR3 totals 16 residues. Germline lookup yields CDR1 MNHEY and CDR2 SMNVEV (reference sequence). Trimming cost V 4 bases and J 4 bases; bases outside gene matches: 10. CDR3 nucleotides: TGTGCCAGCAGTTCCGGACAGGACCTTCCATACAATGAGCAGTTCTTC. The encoded protein is CASSSGQDLPYNEQFF.

In this sample, this clone turned up once. The chain has TRBV11-2 and TRBJ1-4, with D perhaps matching TRBD1 (6 bases). Germline V lookup: CDR1 SGHAT, CDR2 FQNNGV. The CDR3 has 17 residues. The V end lost 5 bases, the J end lost 0 bases, and 16 bases lay between the germline ends. CDR3 amino acids: CASSHPRTAATNEKLFF. For the CDR3, the DNA is TGTGCCAGCAGCCATCCGCGGACAGCTGCAACTAATGAAAAACTGTTTTTT.

This chain connects TRBV19 to TRBJ1-1; D not resolved. The V gene's germline CDR1 is LNHDA and CDR2 SQIVND (reference sequence). V was pared by 2 bases and J by 1 base, with 8 bases between. This CDR3 contains 14 residues. The CDR3 is CASSISGANTEAFF. CDR3 bases: TGTGCCAGTAGTATATCTGGAGCGAACACTGAAGCTTTCTTT. The complete variable domain, with remaining parts taken from reference TRBV19 and TRBJ1-1, reads DGGITQSPKYLFRKEGQNVTLSCEQNLNHDAMYWYRQDPGQGLRLIYYSQIVNDFQKGDIAEGYSVSREKKESFPLTVTSAQKNPTAFYLCASSISGANTEAFFGQGTRLTVV.

This clone was detected ten times or more. The chain joins TRBV9 to TRBJ1-3; no clear D. Germline CDR1 SGDLS, CDR2 YYNGEE. This CDR3 comprises 17 residues. V was trimmed by 4 bases and J by 4 bases, leaving 21 bases between them. In DNA form, the CDR3 reads TGTGCCAGCAGCCCCTCGGGTGACCCCAGCCGGGGAAACACCATATATTTT. Translated, it gives CASSPSGDPSRGNTIYF.

The chain couples TRBV6-5 to TRBJ1-2, with D possibly matching TRBD1 (5 bases). Trimming cost V 8 bases and J 5 bases, with 15 bases left between them. The CDR3 totals 13 residues. CDR1 and CDR2 (germline): MNHEY, SVGAGI. The DNA of the CDR3 is TGTGCCAGCTACGGCGGGGGAGGGTATGGCTACACCTTC. It codes for CASYGGGGYGYTF.